The following is a TCR beta chain sequence with its context. Antigen unknown. Method: immunoSEQ multiplex PCR; TCRdb's copy keeps in-frame clones and lacks some. The table shows about 40,000 clones, with about 79% occurring only once. This specimen belongs to a study of CD4 T cells in relation to SARS-CoV-2 and coronaviruses. For the study at large: ViraFEST: roughly ten-day antigen culture of PBMCs, then TCR beta CDR3 sequencing.

The V and J ends lost 0 bases and 0 bases respectively, with 9 bases between them. Germline lookup yields CDR1 SGHTA and CDR2 FQGNSA. The CDR3 runs to 16 residues. Study results and limitations: Pre-pandemic and post-infection samples never came from the same donor. Compared with monoreactive clones, crossreactive clones showed significantly weaker SARS-CoV-2 expansion. Memory recall responses, not primary responses primed in culture, are what the assay detects.

This TCR came from an adult with COVID-19. The chain employs TRBV7-2 and TRBJ1-5; no firm D call. Sequenced material: naive CD4+ T cells from PBMCs, cultured in vitro. Documented subset: naive CD4+ T cells isolated by negative enrichment. The CDR3 DNA is TGTGCCAGCAGCTTAGCGGGCCTCGATAGCAATCAGCCCCAGCATTTT. This codes for CASSLAGLDSNQPQHF.